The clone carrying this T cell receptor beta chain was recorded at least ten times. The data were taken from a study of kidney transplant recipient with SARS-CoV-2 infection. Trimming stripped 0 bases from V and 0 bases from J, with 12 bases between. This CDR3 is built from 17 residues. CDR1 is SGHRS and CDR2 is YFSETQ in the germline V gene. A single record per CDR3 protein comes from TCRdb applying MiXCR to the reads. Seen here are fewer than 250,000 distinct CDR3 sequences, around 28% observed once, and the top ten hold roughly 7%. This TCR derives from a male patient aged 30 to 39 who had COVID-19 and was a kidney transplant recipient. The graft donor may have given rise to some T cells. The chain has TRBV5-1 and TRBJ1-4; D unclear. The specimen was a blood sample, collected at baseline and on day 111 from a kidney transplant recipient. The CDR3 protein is CASSLAAGRTTNEKLFF. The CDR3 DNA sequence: TGCGCCAGCAGCTTGGCCGCTGGGAGAACAACTAATGAAAAACTGTTTTTT.